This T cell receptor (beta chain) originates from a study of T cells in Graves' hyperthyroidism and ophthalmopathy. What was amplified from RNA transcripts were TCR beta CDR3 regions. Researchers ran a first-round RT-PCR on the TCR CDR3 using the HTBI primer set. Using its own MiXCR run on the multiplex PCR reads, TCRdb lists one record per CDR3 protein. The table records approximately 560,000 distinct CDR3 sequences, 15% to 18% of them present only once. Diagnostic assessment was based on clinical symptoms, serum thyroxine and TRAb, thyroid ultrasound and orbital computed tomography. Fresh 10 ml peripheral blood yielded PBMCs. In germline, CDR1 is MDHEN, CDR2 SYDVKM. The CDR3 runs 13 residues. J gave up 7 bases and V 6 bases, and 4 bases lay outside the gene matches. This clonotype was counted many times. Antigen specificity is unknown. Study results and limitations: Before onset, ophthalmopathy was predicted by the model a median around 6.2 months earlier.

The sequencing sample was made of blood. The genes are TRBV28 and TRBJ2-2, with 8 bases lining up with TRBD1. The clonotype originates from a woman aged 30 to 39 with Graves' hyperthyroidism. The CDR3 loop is CASRSGGSGELFF. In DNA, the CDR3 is TGTGCCAGCAGATCAGGGGGCAGCGGGGAGCTGTTTTTT.